A single sample is the source of the 8 T cell receptor beta chains below, sequenced in a study of CD8 T cells in Susac syndrome. A quantity of about 0.5 to 1 ug RNA underwent reverse transcription using random hexamers. TCRdb reprocessed the immunoSEQ multiplex PCR reads via MiXCR and lists one record per CDR3 protein. The sample carries some 300,000 distinct CDR3 sequences, about 91% recorded once. Sequenced input: CD8+ T cells from PBMCs. These receptors came from a human donor with multiple sclerosis.

This clonotype occurred once. The gene calls are TRBV27 and TRBJ1-2; D gene ambiguous. Trimming removed 0 bases at V and 2 bases at J, with 7 bases between. The CDR3 is made up of 14 amino acids. Germline V CDR1 and CDR2: MNHEY, SMNVEV (reference sequence). This chain's CDR3 is CASSLSTPNYGYTF. CDR3 nucleotides: TGTGCCAGCAGTTTATCGACCCCCAACTATGGCTACACCTTC.

This chain connects TRBV13 to TRBJ2-7; 8 bases align to TRBD1. CDR1 is PRHDT and CDR2 is FYEKMQ in the germline V gene (reference sequence). J was trimmed by 8 bases and V by 5 bases; bases with no gene match: 11. The CDR3 has 14 residues. In DNA form, the CDR3 reads TGTGCCAGCAGCCTCGGACAGGGAGAAACCCAGCAGTACTTC. Translation gives CASSLGQGETQQYF.

The chain is built from TRBV29-1 and TRBJ2-7; 7 positions match TRBD1. The V segment lost 4 bases and the J segment 0 bases; nucleotides outside the gene matches: 3. The CDR3 runs 13 residues. CDR1 and CDR2 (germline): SQVTM, ANQGSEA. CDR3 bases: TGCAGCGTTGGCAGGGGGATCTCCTACGAGCAGTACTTC. Translating gives CSVGRGISYEQYF.

This chain joins TRBV11-1 and TRBJ2-7; 8 nucleotides agree with TRBD2. J was trimmed by 7 bases and V by 3 bases; bases with no gene match: 5. The CDR3 has 13 amino acids. Per germline, CDR1 SGHAT and CDR2 FQDESV (reference sequence). The CDR3 protein is CASSFPGGREQYF. CDR3 DNA sequence: TGTGCCAGCAGCTTCCCGGGAGGGAGGGAGCAGTACTTC.

The J gene is TRBJ1-4, the V gene TRBV4-3, with 8 bases that match TRBD1. The germline CDR1 and CDR2 sequences are LGHNA and YSLEER. V shed 4 bases and J 11 bases; nucleotides not matched to a gene: 6. The CDR3 covers 13 residues. The CDR3: CASSPRQGWKLFF. For the CDR3, the DNA is TGCGCCAGCAGCCCCCGACAGGGGTGGAAACTGTTTTTT.

The rearrangement joins TRBV6-1 to TRBJ2-3, with D hard to call. CDR1 is MNHNS, CDR2 SASEGT, per germline. The V end was cut by 1 base, the J end by 0 bases, with 8 bases between. The CDR3 runs to 15 residues. CDR3 DNA sequence: TGTGCCAGCAGTGAAGGAGACGATAGCACAGATACGCAGTATTTT. Encoded protein: CASSEGDDSTDTQYF.

The chain employs TRBV11-2 and TRBJ2-7, with a tentative D call TRBD1 (7 bases). This CDR3 spans 15 amino acids. Between the trimmed V and J ends, which lost 5 bases and 3 bases, there was a span of 17 bases. Germline loops: CDR1 SGHAT, CDR2 FQNNGV. CDR3 sequence (DNA): TGTGCCAGCAGCCTATCGGGGCAGGGGGGCTACGAGCAGTACTTC. Its protein is CASSLSGQGGYEQYF.

The chain recombines TRBV20-1 with TRBJ2-7; D could derive from TRBD1 or TRBD2 (5 bases each). CDR3 length: 14 residues. Per germline, CDR1 DFQATT and CDR2 SNEGSKA (reference sequence). V was trimmed by 1 base and J by 2 bases, leaving 12 bases between them. DNA of the CDR3: TGCAGTGCTAGAGTCTGGGGGAACCCCTACGAGCAGTACTTC. Amino acids: CSARVWGNPYEQYF.